Shown below are 22 T cell receptor beta chains from a single sample sequenced in a study of CD8 T cells in Susac syndrome. RNA was extracted with the RNeasy kit, and a quantity of 0.5 to 1 ug was reverse transcribed using random hexamers. One entry per CDR3 protein, called by TCRdb with MiXCR from the immunoSEQ multiplex PCR reads. The table has 95,000 to 150,000 distinct CDR3 sequences, about 93% seen once. The sample comprised CD8+ T cells from PBMCs. The receptors come from a human donor with Susac syndrome.

The chain recombines TRBV24-1 with TRBJ2-7, with unresolved D. This CDR3 region has 12 residues. The V gene lost 4 bases and the J gene lost 2 bases, with 5 bases spanning the gap. Germline V CDR1 and CDR2: KGHDR, SFDVKD. DNA of the CDR3: TGTGCCACCAGTGAGGGGACCTACGAGCAGTACTTC. It codes for CATSEGTYEQYF.

The V and J genes are TRBV6-6 and TRBJ2-3; no definite D call. Looked up from germline, CDR1 is MNHNY and CDR2 is SVGAGI (reference sequence). V was shortened by 2 bases and J by 2 bases, with 11 bases between the two germline ends. The CDR3 runs to 15 residues. CDR3 nucleotides: TGTGCCAGCAGTTACGGACGGAAGGCCACAGATACGCAGTATTTT. Residues: CASSYGRKATDTQYF.

This clonotype was recorded once. J is TRBJ2-2 and V is TRBV7-3; D might be TRBD2 (7 bases). The CDR3 consists of 15 residues. V shed 0 bases and J shed 5 bases, with 10 bases lying between them. Germline V gives CDR1 SGHTA, CDR2 FQGTGA. The DNA for the CDR3 is TGTGCCAGCAGCTTAACCGGGGGGCCGACCGGGGAGCTGTTTTTT. It specifies CASSLTGGPTGELFF. The full variable domain, rest sourced from reference TRBV7-3 and TRBJ2-2, is GAGVSQTPSNKVTEKGKYVELRCDPISGHTALYWYRQSLGQGPEFLIYFQGTGAADDSGLPNDRFFAVRPEGSVSTLKIQRTERGDSAVYLCASSLTGGPTGELFFGEGSRLTVL.

The chain joins TRBV2 to TRBJ1-5, with unresolved D. The V gene lost 2 bases and the J gene lost 5 bases, with 13 bases spanning the gap. Germline CDR1 SNHLY, CDR2 FYNNEI. This CDR3 spans 15 amino acids. The CDR3 coding sequence is TGTGCCAGCAGTGAAAGGCAGCGAAGGGATCAGCCCCAGCATTTT. Translating it yields CASSERQRRDQPQHF.

V gene TRBV12-3 or TRBV12-4 combines with J gene TRBJ2-1, with 7 bases identical to TRBD1. V shed 1 base and J 4 bases; nucleotides not matched to a gene: 7. CDR3 size: 16 residues. For the CDR3, the DNA is TGTGCCAGCAGTTTAGGATTAGGGGGCGCGTACAATGAGCAGTTCTTC. Its translation: CASSLGLGGAYNEQFF.

J is TRBJ1-1 and V is TRBV7-9; D is uncertain. CDR1 SEHNR and CDR2 FQNEAQ come from the germline V gene (reference sequence). The ends were cut back, 2 bases at V and 1 base at J, with 8 bases in the middle. This CDR3 has 14 residues. CDR3 DNA: TGTGCCAGCAGCTTACCCGCCCCGAACACTGAAGCTTTCTTT. Translated: CASSLPAPNTEAFF.

The chain is built from TRBV3-1 and TRBJ2-3; 12 bases are shared with TRBD2. Trimming cost V 4 bases and J 3 bases; bases outside gene matches: 2. Germline V gene sequence: CDR1 LGHDT, CDR2 YNNKEL (reference sequence). The CDR3 has 15 amino acids. The CDR3 bases are TGTGCCAGCAGCCTCGGACTAGCGGGGACAGATACGCAGTATTTT. The encoded protein is CASSLGLAGTDTQYF.

The chain recombines TRBV11-1 with TRBJ2-2, with D hard to call. The V end was cut by 3 bases, the J end by 4 bases, with 3 bases between. CDR1 and CDR2 from the germline V gene are SGHAT and FQDESV (reference sequence). This CDR3 spans 12 amino acids. The CDR3 nucleotides are TGTGCCAGCAGCTTGTCCACCGGGGAGCTGTTTTTT. Its protein is CASSLSTGELFF.

The chain recombines TRBV4-1 with TRBJ2-2; unclear D gene. The length of the CDR3 is 11 residues. Trimming took 0 bases from V and 8 from J, leaving 1 base between them. Germline V CDR1 and CDR2: MGHRA, YSYEKL. The CDR3: CASSQEGELFF. The CDR3 DNA is TGCGCCAGCAGCCAAGAAGGGGAGCTGTTTTTT.

The chain joins TRBV6-1 to TRBJ1-5; TRBD1 matches at 7 bases. The CDR3 sequence is 15 residues long. Germline-derived CDR1 and CDR2 are MNHNS and SASEGT. The trim removed 7 bases at V and 1 base at J, leaving 7 bases unmatched. CDR3 protein: CASIFTGDSNQPQHF. CDR3 nucleotide sequence: TGTGCCAGCATTTTCACAGGGGACAGCAATCAGCCCCAGCATTTT.

The gene calls are TRBV12-3 or TRBV12-4 and TRBJ2-7, with D possibly matching TRBD2 (6 bases). The CDR3 loop spans 19 amino acids. V gave up 0 bases and J gave up 3 bases, with 24 bases separating them. The CDR3 region is CASSLAAGTHDGGFYEQYF. The CDR3 nucleotides read TGTGCCAGCAGTTTAGCGGCCGGGACTCACGACGGTGGCTTCTACGAGCAGTACTTC.

This clonotype was detected a few times. The rearrangement uses TRBV25-1 and TRBJ2-1; D call uncertain. With 5 bases removed from V and 9 bases from J, the gap between germline ends came to 8 bases. The CDR3 extends over 11 amino acids. The germline gives CDR1 MGHDK, CDR2 SYGVNS. The CDR3 nucleotides are TGTGCCAGCAGTTTCGGATCTGAGCAGTTCTTC. It is translated as CASSFGSEQFF.

V is TRBV9 and J is TRBJ1-4, with D uncertain. CDR1 is SGDLS and CDR2 is YYNGEE in the germline V gene. The germline V and J ends were trimmed by 4 bases and 4 bases, with 5 bases remaining between them. CDR3 length: 12 amino acids. CDR3 protein: CASSLYNEKLFF. The CDR3 DNA reads TGTGCCAGCAGCTTGTATAATGAAAAACTGTTTTTT.

The rearrangement links TRBV20-1 to TRBJ2-6; 7 positions match TRBD2. In germline, CDR1 is DFQATT, CDR2 SNEGSKA (reference sequence). After removal of 0 bases from V and 0 bases from J, the junction contained 5 bases not matched to a gene. The CDR3 length is 17 residues. The DNA of the CDR3 is TGCAGTGCTAGAGAGGGAGGGCGGGGCTCTGGGGCCAACGTCCTGACTTTC. Its protein product is CSAREGGRGSGANVLTF.

V gene TRBV6-4 combines with J gene TRBJ2-1, with 7 bases that match TRBD1. The CDR3 spans 13 residues. Germline-derived CDR1 and CDR2 are MRHNA and SNTAGT. V lost 6 bases, J lost 9 bases, and 8 bases stayed unmatched. CDR3 residues: CASRAGTAGEQFF. The DNA for the CDR3 is TGTGCCAGCAGAGCTGGGACAGCTGGTGAGCAGTTCTTC.

The chain uses TRBV4-3 and TRBJ2-5; 8 bases match TRBD2. J gave up 3 bases and V 0 bases, and 9 bases lay outside the gene matches. Per the germline V gene, CDR1 is LGHNA and CDR2 is YSLEER. CDR3 size: 17 residues. In nucleotides, the CDR3 is TGCGCCAGCAGCCAAGAAAGAGCGGGAGTACCTGAAGAGACCCAGTACTTC. It encodes CASSQERAGVPEETQYF.

The chain has TRBV3-1 and TRBJ2-1; 13 nucleotides line up with TRBD2. CDR1 is LGHDT and CDR2 is YNNKEL in the germline V gene (reference sequence). This CDR3 region has 18 residues. Trimming at V came to 2 bases and at J to 4 bases, leaving 8 bases not matched to a gene. CDR3 residues: CASSQPRLAGGPYNEQFF. The CDR3 region has the DNA TGTGCCAGCAGCCAACCCAGACTAGCGGGAGGTCCTTACAATGAGCAGTTCTTC.

The V gene is TRBV7-8, the J gene TRBJ1-4; TRBD1 might be the D (5 bases). The ends were cut back, 1 base at V and 7 bases at J, with 10 bases in the middle. The CDR3 sequence is 14 residues long. Looked up from germline, CDR1 is SGHVS and CDR2 is FQNEAQ. CDR3 amino acids: CASSLEGRGEKLFF. DNA of the CDR3: TGTGCCAGCAGCTTAGAGGGGCGCGGTGAAAAACTGTTTTTT. Full variable domain (missing parts from reference TRBV7-8 and TRBJ1-4): GAGVSQSPRYKVAKRGQDVALRCDPISGHVSLFWYQQALGQGPEFLTYFQNEAQLDKSGLPSDRFFAERPEGSVSTLKIQRTQQEDSAVYLCASSLEGRGEKLFFGSGTQLSVL.

The chain links TRBV9 to TRBJ2-3; D not certain. CDR1 and CDR2 (germline): SGDLS, YYNGEE. The CDR3 totals 15 residues. The V gene lost 3 bases and the J gene lost 2 bases, with 13 bases spanning the gap. The CDR3 nucleotides read TGTGCCAGCAGCGCTGAACTTGACGCCACAGATACGCAGTATTTT. It yields the protein CASSAELDATDTQYF.

The chain combines TRBV5-6 with TRBJ2-7, with D hard to call. The germline gives CDR1 SGHDT, CDR2 YYEEEE. The V gene lost 1 base and the J gene lost 3 bases, with 11 bases spanning the gap. This CDR3 is built from 14 residues. The CDR3 DNA reads TGTGCCAGCAGCTTGTCGGTGAGGTACTACGAGCAGTACTTC. It specifies CASSLSVRYYEQYF.

Here the CDR3 DNA reads TGCGCCAGCAGCCAAGATGAGCGGGAGGGCCTCGCAGATACGCAGTATTTT. The encoded protein is CASSQDEREGLADTQYF. This chain uses TRBV4-1 with TRBJ2-3; 10 bases align to TRBD2. V lost 0 bases and J lost 4; bases outside the gene matches: 7. CDR3 size: 17 residues. Germline V gene sequence: CDR1 MGHRA, CDR2 YSYEKL.

V and J are TRBV12-3 or TRBV12-4 and TRBJ2-1, with TRBD2 matching 8 bases. The length of the CDR3 is 18 residues. After removal of 3 bases from V and 6 bases from J, the junction contained 16 bases not matched to a gene. CDR3 nucleotide sequence: TGTGCCAGCAGTTTTTACCTAGCGGGTGGGAGAACCGGCAATGAGCAGTTCTTC. Translated: CASSFYLAGGRTGNEQFF.